This T cell receptor beta chain was identified during a study of cytomegalovirus exposure and HLA in healthy donors. Background on the study: Unique TCRs from HLA-typed donors, 65 million to 85 million of them, were held in an early data release. Study-wide findings and caveats: About 87% or about 30% of the time was how often most TCR beta V segments were productive, according to an earlier analysis.

Primers: 60 Vbeta forward and 13 Jbeta reverse. Measured with immunoSEQ multiplex PCR; TCRdb has only the in-frame clones, and not every one. The table includes 130,000 or so clones, roughly four fifths detected once. With respect to this clone: Its target is not known.

This CDR3 region has 15 residues. Germline CDR1 MNHEY, CDR2 SVGAGI. V was shortened by 7 bases and J by 5 bases, with 17 bases between the two germline ends. The origin of this receptor is a man younger than 35 in good health and CMV-seropositive. This chain uses TRBV6-5 with TRBJ2-2; perhaps TRBD1 as D (7 bases). Sequencing used PBMCs. The CDR3: CASNRQSGGTGELFF. The DNA for the CDR3 is TGTGCCAGCAATAGACAATCAGGGGGGACCGGGGAGCTGTTTTTT.